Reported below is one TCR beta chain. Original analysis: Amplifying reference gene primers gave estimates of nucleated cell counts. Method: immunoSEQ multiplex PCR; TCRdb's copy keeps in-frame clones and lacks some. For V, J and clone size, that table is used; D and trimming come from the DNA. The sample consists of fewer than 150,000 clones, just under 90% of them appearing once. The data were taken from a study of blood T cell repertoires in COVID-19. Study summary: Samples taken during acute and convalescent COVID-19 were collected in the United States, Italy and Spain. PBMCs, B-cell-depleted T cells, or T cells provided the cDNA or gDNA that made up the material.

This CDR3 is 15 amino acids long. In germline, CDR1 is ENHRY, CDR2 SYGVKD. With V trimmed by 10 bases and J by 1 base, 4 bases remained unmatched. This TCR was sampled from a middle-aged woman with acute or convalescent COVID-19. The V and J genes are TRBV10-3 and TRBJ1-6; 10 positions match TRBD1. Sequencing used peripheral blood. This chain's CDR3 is CATGTGVSYNSPLHF. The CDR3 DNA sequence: TGTGCCACCGGGACAGGGGTATCCTATAATTCACCCCTCCACTTT.